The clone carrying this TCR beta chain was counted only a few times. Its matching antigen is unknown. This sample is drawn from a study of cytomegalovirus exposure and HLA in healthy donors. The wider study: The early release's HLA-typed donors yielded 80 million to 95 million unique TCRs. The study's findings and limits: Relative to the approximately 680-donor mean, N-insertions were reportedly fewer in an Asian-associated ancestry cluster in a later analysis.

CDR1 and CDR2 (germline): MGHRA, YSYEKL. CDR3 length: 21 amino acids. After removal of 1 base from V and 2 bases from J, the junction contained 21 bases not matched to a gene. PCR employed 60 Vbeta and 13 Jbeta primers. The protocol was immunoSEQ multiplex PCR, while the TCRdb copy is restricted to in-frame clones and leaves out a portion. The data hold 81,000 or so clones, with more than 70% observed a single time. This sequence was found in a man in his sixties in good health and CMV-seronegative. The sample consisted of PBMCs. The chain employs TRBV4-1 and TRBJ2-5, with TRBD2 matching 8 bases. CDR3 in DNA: TGCGCCAGCAGCCAAGGTTTGATCGGGGTCGACGGGCGGGGGGTACAAGAGACCCAGTACTTC. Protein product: CASSQGLIGVDGRGVQETQYF.